This T cell receptor (beta chain) appears in the sequencing data of a study of cytomegalovirus exposure and HLA in healthy donors. Researchers ran the PCR with 60 Vbeta and 13 Jbeta primers. The assay was immunoSEQ multiplex PCR, and TCRdb's table has in-frame clones only and misses some. The sample has about 180,000 clones, 77% seen once. V was pared by 5 bases and J by 9 bases, with 11 bases of the junction left unmatched. This CDR3 contains 15 residues. Germline CDR1 is SGHTA and CDR2 is FQGTGA. The TCR comes from a man younger than 35 in good health and CMV-seronegative. Material for sequencing was PBMCs. This chain links TRBV7-3 with TRBJ2-3, with TRBD1 matching over 10 bases. The CDR3 nucleotides read TGTGCCAGCAGCCCTGGGTCGACAGGGGGCTCGACGCAGTATTTT. This translates into CASSPGSTGGSTQYF. Together with reference TRBV7-3 and TRBJ2-3, the CDR3 gives the full variable domain: GAGVSQTPSNKVTEKGKYVELRCDPISGHTALYWYRQSLGQGPEFLIYFQGTGAADDSGLPNDRFFAVRPEGSVSTLKIQRTERGDSAVYLCASSPGSTGGSTQYFGPGTRLTVL.